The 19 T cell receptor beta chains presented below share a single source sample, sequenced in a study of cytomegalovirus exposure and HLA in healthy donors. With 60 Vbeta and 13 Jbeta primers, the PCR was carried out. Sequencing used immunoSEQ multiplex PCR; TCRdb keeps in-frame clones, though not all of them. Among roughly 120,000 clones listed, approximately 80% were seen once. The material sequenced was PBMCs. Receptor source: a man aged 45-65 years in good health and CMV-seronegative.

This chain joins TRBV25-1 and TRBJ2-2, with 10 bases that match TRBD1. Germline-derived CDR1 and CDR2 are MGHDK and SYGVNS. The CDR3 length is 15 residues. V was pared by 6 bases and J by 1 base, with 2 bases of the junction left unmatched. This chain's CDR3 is CASSGTGENTGELFF. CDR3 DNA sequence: TGTGCCAGCAGCGGGACAGGGGAGAACACCGGGGAGCTGTTTTTT.

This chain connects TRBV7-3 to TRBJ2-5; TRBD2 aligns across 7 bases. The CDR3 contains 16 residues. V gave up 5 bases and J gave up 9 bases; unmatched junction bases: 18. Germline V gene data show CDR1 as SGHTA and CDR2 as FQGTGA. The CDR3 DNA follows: TGTGCCAGCAGCCCAACCGGGACTACACCGGTACGGGCCCAGTACTTC. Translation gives CASSPTGTTPVRAQYF.

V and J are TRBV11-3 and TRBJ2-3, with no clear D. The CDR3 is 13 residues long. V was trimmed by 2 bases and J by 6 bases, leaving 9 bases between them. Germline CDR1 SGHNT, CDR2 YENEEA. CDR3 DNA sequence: TGTGCCAGCAGCTTACAACAGTCGGATACGCAGTATTTT. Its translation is CASSLQQSDTQYF.

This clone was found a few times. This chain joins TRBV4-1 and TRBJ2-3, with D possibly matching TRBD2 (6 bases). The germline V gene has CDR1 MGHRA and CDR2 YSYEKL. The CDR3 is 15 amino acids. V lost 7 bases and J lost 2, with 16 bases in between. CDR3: CASNRPSEATDTQYF. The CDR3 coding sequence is TGCGCCAGCAACCGACCTAGCGAGGCCACAGATACGCAGTATTTT.

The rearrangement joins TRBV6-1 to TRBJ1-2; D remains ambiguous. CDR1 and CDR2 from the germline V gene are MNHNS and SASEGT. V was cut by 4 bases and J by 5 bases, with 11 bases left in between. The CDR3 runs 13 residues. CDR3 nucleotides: TGTGCCAGCAGTGTTTATAGCACATATGGCTACACCTTC. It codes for CASSVYSTYGYTF.

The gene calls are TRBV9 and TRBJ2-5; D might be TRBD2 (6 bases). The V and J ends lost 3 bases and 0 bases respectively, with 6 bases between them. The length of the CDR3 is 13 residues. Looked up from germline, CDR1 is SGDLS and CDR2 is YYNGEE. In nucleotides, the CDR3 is TGTGCCAGCAGCGGCGGGAACCAAGAGACCCAGTACTTC. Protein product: CASSGGNQETQYF.

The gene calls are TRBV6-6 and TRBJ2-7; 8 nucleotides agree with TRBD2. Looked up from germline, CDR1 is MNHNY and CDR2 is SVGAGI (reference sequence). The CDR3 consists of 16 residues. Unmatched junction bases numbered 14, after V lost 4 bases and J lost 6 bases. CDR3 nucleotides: TGTGCCAGCAGTTCCCGGGGCGGGGGGCTGGGTGGCGAGCAGTACTTC. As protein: CASSSRGGGLGGEQYF.

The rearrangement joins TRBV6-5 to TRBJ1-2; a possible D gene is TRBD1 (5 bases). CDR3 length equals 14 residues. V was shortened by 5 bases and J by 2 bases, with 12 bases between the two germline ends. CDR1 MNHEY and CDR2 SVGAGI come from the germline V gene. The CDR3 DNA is TGTGCCAGCAGTAAAAAAGGGGCCAACTATGGCTACACCTTC. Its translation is CASSKKGANYGYTF.

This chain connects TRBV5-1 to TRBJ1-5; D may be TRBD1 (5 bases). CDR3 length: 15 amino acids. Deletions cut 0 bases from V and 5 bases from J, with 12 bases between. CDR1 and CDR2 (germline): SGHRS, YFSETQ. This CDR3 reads CASSLGGETYQPQHF. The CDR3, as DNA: TGCGCCAGCAGCTTGGGGGGGGAAACTTATCAGCCCCAGCATTTT.

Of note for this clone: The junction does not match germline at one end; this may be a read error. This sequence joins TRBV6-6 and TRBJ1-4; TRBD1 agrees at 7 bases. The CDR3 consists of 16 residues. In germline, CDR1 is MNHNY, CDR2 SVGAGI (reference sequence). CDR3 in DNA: TGTGCCAGCAGTTACTCGAGTAGACAGGGTGGTGAAAACCTGTTTTTT. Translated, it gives CASSYSSRQGGENLFF.

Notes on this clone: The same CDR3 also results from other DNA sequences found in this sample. The CDR3 DNA follows: TGCGCCAGCAGCTTAGCTAGCACAGATACGCAGTATTTT. Residues: CASSLASTDTQYF. This rearrangement joins TRBV5-1 to TRBJ2-3; no clear D gene. V shed 2 bases and J shed 0 bases, with 4 bases lying between them. Germline values: CDR1 SGHRS, CDR2 YFSETQ. The CDR3 has 13 amino acids. Supplemented by reference TRBV5-1 and TRBJ2-3, the full variable domain reads KAGVTQTPRYLIKTRGQQVTLSCSPISGHRSVSWYQQTPGQGLQFLFEYFSETQRNKGNFPGRFSGRQFSNSRSEMNVSTLELGDSALYLCASSLASTDTQYFGPGTRLTVL.

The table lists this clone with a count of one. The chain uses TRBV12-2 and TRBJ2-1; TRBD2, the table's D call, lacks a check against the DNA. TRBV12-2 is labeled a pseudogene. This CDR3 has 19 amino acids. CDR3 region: CAVVLGSGGLPGSYNEQFF. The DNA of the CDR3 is TGTGCCGTTGTACTCGGTAGCGGGGGGCTCCCGGGCTCCTACAATGAGCAGTTCTTC.

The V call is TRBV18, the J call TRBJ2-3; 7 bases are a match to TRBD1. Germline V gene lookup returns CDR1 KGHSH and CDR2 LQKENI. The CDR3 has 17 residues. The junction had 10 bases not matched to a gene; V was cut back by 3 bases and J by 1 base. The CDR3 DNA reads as TGTGCCAGCTCACCGAAGCGACAGGGATCTGGCACAGATACGCAGTATTTT. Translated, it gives CASSPKRQGSGTDTQYF.

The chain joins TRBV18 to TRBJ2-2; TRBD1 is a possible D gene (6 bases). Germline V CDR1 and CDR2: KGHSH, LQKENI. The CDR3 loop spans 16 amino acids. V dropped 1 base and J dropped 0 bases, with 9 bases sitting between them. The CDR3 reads CASSPQGTTNTGELFF. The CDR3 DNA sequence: TGTGCCAGCTCACCACAGGGGACAACGAACACCGGGGAGCTGTTTTTT.

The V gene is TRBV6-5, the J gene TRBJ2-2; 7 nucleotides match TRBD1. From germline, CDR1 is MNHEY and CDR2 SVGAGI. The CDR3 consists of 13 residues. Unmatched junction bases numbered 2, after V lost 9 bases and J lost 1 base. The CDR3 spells CASRTGNTGELFF. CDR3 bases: TGTGCCAGTAGGACAGGGAACACCGGGGAGCTGTTTTTT.

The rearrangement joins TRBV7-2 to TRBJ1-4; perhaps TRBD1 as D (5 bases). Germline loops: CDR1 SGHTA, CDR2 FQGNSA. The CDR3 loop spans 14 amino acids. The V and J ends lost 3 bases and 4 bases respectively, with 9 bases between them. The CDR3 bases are TGTGCCAGCAGCTTGCAACAGGATAATGAAAAACTGTTTTTT. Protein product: CASSLQQDNEKLFF. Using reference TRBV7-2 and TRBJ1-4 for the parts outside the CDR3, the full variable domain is GAGVSQSPSNKVTEKGKDVELRCDPISGHTALYWYRQSLGQGLEFLIYFQGNSAPDKSGLPSDRFSAERTGGSVSTLTIQRTQQEDSAVYLCASSLQQDNEKLFFGSGTQLSVL.

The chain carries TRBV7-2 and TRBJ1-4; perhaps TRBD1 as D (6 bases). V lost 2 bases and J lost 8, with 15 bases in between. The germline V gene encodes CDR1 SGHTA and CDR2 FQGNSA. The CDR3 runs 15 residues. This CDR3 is CASSLIKDQGEKLFF. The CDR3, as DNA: TGTGCCAGCAGCTTAATAAAGGATCAGGGGGAAAAACTGTTTTTT.

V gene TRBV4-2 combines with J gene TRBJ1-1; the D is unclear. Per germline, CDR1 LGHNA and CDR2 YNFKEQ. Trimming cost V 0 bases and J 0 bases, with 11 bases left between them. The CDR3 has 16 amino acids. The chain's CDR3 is CASSQEATAMNTEAFF. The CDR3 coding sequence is TGTGCCAGCAGCCAAGAGGCAACAGCCATGAACACTGAAGCTTTCTTT.

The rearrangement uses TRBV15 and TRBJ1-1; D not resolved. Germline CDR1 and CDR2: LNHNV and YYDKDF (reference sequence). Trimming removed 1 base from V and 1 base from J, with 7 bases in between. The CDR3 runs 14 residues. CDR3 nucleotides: TGTGCCACCAGCAGAGGAGACACGAACACTGAAGCTTTCTTT. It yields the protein CATSRGDTNTEAFF.